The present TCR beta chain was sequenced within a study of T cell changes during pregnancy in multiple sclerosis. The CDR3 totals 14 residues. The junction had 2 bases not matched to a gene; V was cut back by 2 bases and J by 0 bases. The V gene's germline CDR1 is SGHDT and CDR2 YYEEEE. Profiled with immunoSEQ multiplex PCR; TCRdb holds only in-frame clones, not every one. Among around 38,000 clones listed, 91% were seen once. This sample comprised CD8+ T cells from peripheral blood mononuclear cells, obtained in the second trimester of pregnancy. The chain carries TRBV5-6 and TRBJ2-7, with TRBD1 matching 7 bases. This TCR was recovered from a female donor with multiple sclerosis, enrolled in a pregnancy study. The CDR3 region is CASSFDRDSYEQYF. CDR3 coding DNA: TGTGCCAGCAGCTTCGACAGGGACTCCTACGAGCAGTACTTC. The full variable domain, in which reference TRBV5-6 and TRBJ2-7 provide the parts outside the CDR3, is DAGVTQSPTHLIKTRGQQVTLRCSPKSGHDTVSWYQQALGQGPQFIFQYYEEEERQRGNFPDRFSGHQFPNYSSELNVNALLLGDSALYLCASSFDRDSYEQYFGPGTRLTVT.